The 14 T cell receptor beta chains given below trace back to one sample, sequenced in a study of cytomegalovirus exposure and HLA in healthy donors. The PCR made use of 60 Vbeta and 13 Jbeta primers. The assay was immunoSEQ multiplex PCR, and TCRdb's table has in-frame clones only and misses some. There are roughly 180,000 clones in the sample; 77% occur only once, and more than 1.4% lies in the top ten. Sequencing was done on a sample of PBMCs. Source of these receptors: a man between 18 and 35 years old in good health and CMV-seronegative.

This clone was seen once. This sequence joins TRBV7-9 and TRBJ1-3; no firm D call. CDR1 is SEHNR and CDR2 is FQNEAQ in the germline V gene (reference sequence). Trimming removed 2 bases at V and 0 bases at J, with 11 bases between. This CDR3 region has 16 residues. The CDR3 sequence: CASSLSGPSSGNTIYF. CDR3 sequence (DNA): TGTGCCAGCAGCTTAAGTGGGCCCAGCTCTGGAAACACCATATATTTT.

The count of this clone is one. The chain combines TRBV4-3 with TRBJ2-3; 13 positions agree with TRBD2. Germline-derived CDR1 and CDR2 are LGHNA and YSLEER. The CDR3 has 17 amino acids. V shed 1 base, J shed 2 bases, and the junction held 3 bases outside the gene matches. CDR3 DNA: TGCGCCAGCAGCCAAGGACTAGCGGGGGGAGACACAGATACGCAGTATTTT. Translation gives CASSQGLAGGDTDTQYF.

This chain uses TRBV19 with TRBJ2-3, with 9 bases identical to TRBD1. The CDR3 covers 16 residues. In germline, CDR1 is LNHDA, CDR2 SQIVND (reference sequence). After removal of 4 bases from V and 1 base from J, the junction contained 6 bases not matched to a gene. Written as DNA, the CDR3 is TGTGCCAGTAGTACCTTCGGACAGGGGCGCACAGATACGCAGTATTTT. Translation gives CASSTFGQGRTDTQYF.

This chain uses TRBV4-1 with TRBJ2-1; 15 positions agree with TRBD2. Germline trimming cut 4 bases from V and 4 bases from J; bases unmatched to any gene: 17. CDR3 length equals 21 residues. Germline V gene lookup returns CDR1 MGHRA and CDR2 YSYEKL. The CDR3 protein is CASSPSGAGGTSGRSYNEQFF. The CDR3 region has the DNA TGCGCCAGCAGCCCTAGCGGGGCCGGAGGGACTAGCGGGAGGAGTTACAATGAGCAGTTCTTC.

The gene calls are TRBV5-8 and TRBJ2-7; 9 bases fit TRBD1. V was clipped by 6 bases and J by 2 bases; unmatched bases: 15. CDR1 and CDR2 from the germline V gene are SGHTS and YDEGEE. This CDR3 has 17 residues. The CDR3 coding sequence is TGTGCCAGCATCAGTCCCGGGACAGGGTTAAGAACCTACGAGCAGTACTTC. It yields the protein CASISPGTGLRTYEQYF.

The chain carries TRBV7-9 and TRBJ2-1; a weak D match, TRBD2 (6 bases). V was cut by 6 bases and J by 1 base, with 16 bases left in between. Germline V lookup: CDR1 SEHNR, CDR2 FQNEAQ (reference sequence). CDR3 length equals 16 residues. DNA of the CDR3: TGTGCCAGCAGTCCCCCGGCGGGAAGGTCCTACAATGAGCAGTTCTTC. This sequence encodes CASSPPAGRSYNEQFF.

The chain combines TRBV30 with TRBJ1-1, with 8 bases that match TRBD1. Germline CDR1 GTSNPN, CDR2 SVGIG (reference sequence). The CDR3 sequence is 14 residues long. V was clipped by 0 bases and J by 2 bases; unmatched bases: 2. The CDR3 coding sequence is TGTGCCTGGAGTGTCGGACAGGGTAACACTGAAGCTTTCTTT. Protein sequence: CAWSVGQGNTEAFF.

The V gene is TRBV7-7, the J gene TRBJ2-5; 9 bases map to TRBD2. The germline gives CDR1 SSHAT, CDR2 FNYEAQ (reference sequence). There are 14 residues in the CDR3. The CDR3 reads CASSAGGAAETQYF. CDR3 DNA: TGTGCTAGCTCTGCGGGAGGGGCCGCGGAGACCCAGTACTTC. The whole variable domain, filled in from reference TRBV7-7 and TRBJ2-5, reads GAGVSQSPRYKVTKRGQDVTLRCDPISSHATLYWYQQALGQGPEFLTYFNYEAQPDKSGLPSDRFSAERPEGSISTLTIQRTEQRDSAMYRCASSAGGAAETQYFGPGTRLLVL.

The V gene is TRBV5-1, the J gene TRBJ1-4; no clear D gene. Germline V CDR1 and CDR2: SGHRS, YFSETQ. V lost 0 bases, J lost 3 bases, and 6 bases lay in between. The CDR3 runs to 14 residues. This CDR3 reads CASSLGASNEKLFF. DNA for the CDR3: TGCGCCAGCAGCTTGGGAGCTTCTAATGAAAAACTGTTTTTT.

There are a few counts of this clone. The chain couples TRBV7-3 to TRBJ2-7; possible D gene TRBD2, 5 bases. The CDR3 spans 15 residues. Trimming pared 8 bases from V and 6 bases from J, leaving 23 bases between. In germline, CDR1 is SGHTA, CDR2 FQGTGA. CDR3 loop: CASGTPYGSGGEQYF. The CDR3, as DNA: TGTGCCAGCGGAACCCCGTATGGCAGCGGAGGCGAGCAGTACTTC.

In DNA, the CDR3 is TGTGCCTGGAAACTAGCGGGCTCCTACAATGAGCAGTTCTTC. Its translation is CAWKLAGSYNEQFF. J is TRBJ2-1 and V is TRBV30; 9 nucleotides align to TRBD2. The V segment lost 4 bases and the J segment 0 bases; nucleotides outside the gene matches: 1. Germline CDR1 GTSNPN, CDR2 SVGIG (reference sequence). The CDR3 contains 14 residues.

The CDR3 sequence: CASSRSGLVDTGELFF. The CDR3 DNA reads as TGCGCCAGCAGCCGATCGGGACTAGTCGACACCGGGGAGCTGTTTTTT. The gene calls are TRBV4-1 and TRBJ2-2, with TRBD2 matching over 8 bases. The length of the CDR3 is 16 residues. Germline lookup yields CDR1 MGHRA and CDR2 YSYEKL. V lost 4 bases to trimming and J lost 3 bases; unmatched junction nucleotides: 7.

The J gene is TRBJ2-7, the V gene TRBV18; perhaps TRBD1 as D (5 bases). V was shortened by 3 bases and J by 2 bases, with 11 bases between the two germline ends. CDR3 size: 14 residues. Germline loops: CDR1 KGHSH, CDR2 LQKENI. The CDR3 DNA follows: TGTGCCAGCTCACCCCAACAGGAAACCTACGAGCAGTACTTC. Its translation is CASSPQQETYEQYF.

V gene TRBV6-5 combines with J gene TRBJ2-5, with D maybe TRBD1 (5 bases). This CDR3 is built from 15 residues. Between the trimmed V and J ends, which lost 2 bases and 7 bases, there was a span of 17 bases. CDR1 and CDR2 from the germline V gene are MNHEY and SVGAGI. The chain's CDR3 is CASSYPLGSQGTQYF. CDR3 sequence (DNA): TGTGCCAGCAGTTACCCCCTAGGGTCCCAGGGGACCCAGTACTTC.